The rows below give T cell receptor beta chains drawn from one sample of a study of OX40 agonist ivuxolimab in advanced cancers. TCRdb keeps only in-frame clones here, not all; method: immunoSEQ multiplex PCR. This table has about 40,000 clones, around 87% appearing once. The specimen was CD4+ or CD8+ T cells sorted from blood, collected in a trial of the OX40 agonist ivuxolimab. The receptors were gathered from an adult with an advanced solid tumor such as melanoma, head and neck, liver or kidney cancer. The CDR3 runs from the conserved cysteine through the conserved F or W. D genes are given only for firm matches.

J gene	V gene	CDR3 length	D gene	CDR3 protein
TRBJ2-1	TRBV11-3	15	NA	CASSLSPGEGNEQFF
TRBJ2-1	TRBV9	15	TRBD1	CASSVGGTGSFEQFF
TRBJ1-5	TRBV2	15	NA	CASSGGQGRDQPQHF
TRBJ2-7	TRBV28	12	NA	CASDSDSYEQYF
TRBJ2-7	TRBV9	15	TRBD2	CASSVGDSGAYEQYF
TRBJ2-1	TRBV28	17	TRBD1	CASSFYPLDRGHNEQFF
TRBJ1-2	TRBV5-4	16	TRBD1	CASSPSPKDRVNGYTF
TRBJ1-1	TRBV15	15	TRBD1	CATSRETGTGAEAFF
TRBJ1-1	TRBV4-2	12	NA	CASSPAGTEAFF
TRBJ2-2	TRBV9	15	NA	CASSDGTGRAGELFF
TRBJ1-1	TRBV4-1	14	NA	CASSQDWPDAEAFF
TRBJ1-5	TRBV10-3	13	NA	CAISGNSNQPQHF
TRBJ2-1	TRBV27	16	TRBD2	CASNGRLADSYNEQFF
TRBJ1-2	TRBV5-6	13	NA	CASSLQGRYGYTF
TRBJ1-6	TRBV27	14	NA	CASSLEFSHSPLHF
TRBJ1-5	TRBV19	17	NA	CASSENPAWGASQPQHF
TRBJ1-2	TRBV15	16	NA	CATSRDMGWTNYGYTF